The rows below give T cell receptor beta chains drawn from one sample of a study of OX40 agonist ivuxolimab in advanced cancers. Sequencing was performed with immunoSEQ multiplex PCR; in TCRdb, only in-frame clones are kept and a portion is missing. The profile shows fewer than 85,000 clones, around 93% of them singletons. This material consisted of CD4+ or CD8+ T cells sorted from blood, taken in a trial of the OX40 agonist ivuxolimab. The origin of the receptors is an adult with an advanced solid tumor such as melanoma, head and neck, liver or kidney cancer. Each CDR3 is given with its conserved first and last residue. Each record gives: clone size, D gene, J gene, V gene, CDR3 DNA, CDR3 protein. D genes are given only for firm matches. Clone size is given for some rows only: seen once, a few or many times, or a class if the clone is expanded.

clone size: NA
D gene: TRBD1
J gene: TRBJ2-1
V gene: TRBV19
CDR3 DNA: TGTGCCAGTAGTATCGAACCGGGACAGGGGGCGGGGGAGCAGTTCTTC
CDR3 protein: CASSIEPGQGAGEQFF

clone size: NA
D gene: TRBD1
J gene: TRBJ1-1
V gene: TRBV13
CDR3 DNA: TGTGCCAGCAGCCGACAGGGGGCTATGGGCGCTTTCTTT
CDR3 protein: CASSRQGAMGAFF

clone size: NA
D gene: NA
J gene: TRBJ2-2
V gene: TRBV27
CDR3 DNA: TGTGCCAGCAGTTTATATGACACCGGGGAGCTGTTTTTT
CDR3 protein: CASSLYDTGELFF

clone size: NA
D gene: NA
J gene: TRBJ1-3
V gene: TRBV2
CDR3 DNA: TGTGCCAGCAGTGAGGGGATGGAGGGGGTAAACACCATATATTTT
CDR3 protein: CASSEGMEGVNTIYF

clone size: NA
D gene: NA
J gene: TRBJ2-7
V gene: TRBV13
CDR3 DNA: TGTGCCAGCAGCTTAGGAGTAGCGCCCGCCTACGAGCAGTACTTC
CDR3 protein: CASSLGVAPAYEQYF

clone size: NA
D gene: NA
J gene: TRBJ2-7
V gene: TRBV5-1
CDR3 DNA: TGCGCCAGCAGCTTGGTGGGCAGCTACTACGAGCAGTACTTC
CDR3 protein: CASSLVGSYYEQYF

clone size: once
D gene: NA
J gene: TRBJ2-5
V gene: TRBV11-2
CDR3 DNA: TGTGCCAGCAGGGGACTTACCTGGGAGACCCAGTACTTC
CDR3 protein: CASRGLTWETQYF

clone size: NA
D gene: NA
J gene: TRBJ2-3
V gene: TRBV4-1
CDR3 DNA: TGCGCCAGCAGCCAAGGGCGCTCGGGGGGCCTCACAGATACGCAGTATTTT
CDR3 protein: CASSQGRSGGLTDTQYF

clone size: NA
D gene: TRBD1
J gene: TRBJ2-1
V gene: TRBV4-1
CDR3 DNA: TGCGCCAGCAGCCAAGATACCCGGACAGGGGCCTACAATGAGCAGTTCTTC
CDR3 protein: CASSQDTRTGAYNEQFF

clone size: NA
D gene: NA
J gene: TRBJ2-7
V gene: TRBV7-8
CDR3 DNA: TGTGCCAGCAGCTTAGGGGGTTACTCCTACGAGCAGTACTTC
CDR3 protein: CASSLGGYSYEQYF

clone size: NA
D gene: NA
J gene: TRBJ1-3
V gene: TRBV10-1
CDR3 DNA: TGCGCCAGCAGTGATTTTTTTGCCCCACCAGGAGACACCATATATTTT
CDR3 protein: CASSDFFAPPGDTIYF

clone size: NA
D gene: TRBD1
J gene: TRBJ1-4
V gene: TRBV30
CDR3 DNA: TGTGCCTGGTGCGGGACAGGGAATGAAAAACTGTTTTTT
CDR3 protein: CAWCGTGNEKLFF

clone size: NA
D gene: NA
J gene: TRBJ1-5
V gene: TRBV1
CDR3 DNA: TGCACCAGCAGCCAAGAGGGGGACAGGGGGCGTCAGCCCCAGCATTTT
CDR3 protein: CTSSQEGDRGRQPQHF

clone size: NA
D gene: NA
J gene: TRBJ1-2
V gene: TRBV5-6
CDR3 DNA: TGTGCCAGCAGCCCGGGGACGGCAGTTCCAAGGGGATACACCTTC
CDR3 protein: CASSPGTAVPRGYTF

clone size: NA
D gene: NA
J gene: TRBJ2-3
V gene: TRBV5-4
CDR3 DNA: TGTGCCAGCAGCTTTCTTGTCACAGATACGCAGTATTTT
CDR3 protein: CASSFLVTDTQYF

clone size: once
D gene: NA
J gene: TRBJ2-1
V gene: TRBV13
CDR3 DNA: TGTGCCAGCAGCTTCGGACCTATCAATGAGCAGTTCTTC
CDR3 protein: CASSFGPINEQFF

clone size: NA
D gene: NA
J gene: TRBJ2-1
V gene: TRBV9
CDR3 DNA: TGTGCCAGCAGCCGGCAGCGGAATGAGCAGTTCTTC
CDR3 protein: CASSRQRNEQFF

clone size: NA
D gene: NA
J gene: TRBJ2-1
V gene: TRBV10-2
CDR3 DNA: TGCGCCACATCGTCGGGGAGTGAGCAGTTCTTC
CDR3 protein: CATSSGSEQFF

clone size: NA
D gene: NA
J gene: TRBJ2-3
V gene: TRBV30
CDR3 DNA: TGTGCCTGGAGTGTAATCCGTCGGGGGGCGAGCCCTTTCAGCACAGATACGCAGTATTTT
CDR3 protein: CAWSVIRRGASPFSTDTQYF

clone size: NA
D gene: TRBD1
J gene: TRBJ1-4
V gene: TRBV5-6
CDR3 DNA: TGTGCCAGCAGCGCCGGGACAGGAGAAAAACTGTTTTTT
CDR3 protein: CASSAGTGEKLFF

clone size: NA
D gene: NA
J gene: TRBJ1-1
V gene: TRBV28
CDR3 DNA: TGTGCCAGCAGTTTATTGGATTACACTGAAGCTTTCTTT
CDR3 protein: CASSLLDYTEAFF

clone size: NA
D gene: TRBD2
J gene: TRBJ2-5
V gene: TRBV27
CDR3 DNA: TGTGCCAGCAGTTTATTTACTAGCGGGGGGGCCCGGGAGACCCAGTACTTC
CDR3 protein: CASSLFTSGGARETQYF

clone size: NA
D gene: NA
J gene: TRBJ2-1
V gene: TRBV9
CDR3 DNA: TGTGCCAGCAGCGTAGCTCGGGGTCGCAATGAGCAGTTCTTC
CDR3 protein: CASSVARGRNEQFF

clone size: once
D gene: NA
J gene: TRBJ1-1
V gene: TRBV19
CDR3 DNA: TGTGCCAGTAGTATAGTAGCTTCCACTGAAGCTTTCTTT
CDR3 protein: CASSIVASTEAFF

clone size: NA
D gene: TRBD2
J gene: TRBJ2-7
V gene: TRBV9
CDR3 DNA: TGTGCCAGCAGCGTAGGGCGGGGGGACTACGAGCAGTACTTC
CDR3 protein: CASSVGRGDYEQYF

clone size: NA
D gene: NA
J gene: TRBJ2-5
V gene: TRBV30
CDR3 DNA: TGTGCCTGGAGTTGGGGTGATGCGGAGACCCAGTACTTC
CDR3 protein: CAWSWGDAETQYF

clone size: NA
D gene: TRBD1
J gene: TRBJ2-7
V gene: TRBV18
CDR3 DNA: TGTGCCAGCTCACCTTCGGACAGGGACCCCCTCGACGAGCAGTACTTC
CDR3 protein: CASSPSDRDPLDEQYF

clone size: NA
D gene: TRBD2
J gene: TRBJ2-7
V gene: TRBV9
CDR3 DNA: TGTGCCAGCAGCCCCTCTCTCGGGGGGGCCGTTTTCTACGAGCAGTACTTC
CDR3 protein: CASSPSLGGAVFYEQYF

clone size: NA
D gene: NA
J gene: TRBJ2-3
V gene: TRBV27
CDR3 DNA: TGTGCCAGCAGTTTATCAAGCGGACTATTTCCCGATACGCAGTATTTT
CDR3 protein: CASSLSSGLFPDTQYF

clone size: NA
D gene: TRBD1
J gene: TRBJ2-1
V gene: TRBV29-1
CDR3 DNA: TGCAGCGTTGGGGGTCGGTTTTCGACAGGGGGCACCTCATACTACAATGAGCAGTTCTTC
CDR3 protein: CSVGGRFSTGGTSYYNEQFF

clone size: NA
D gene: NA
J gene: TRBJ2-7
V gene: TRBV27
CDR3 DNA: TGTGCCAGCAGTTTATCGGGCCTCACCTACGAGCAGTACTTC
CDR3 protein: CASSLSGLTYEQYF